The rows below give T cell receptor beta chains drawn from one sample of a study of blood T cell repertoires in COVID-19. Method: immunoSEQ multiplex PCR; TCRdb's copy keeps in-frame clones and lacks some. The repertoire holds around 140,000 clones, around 82% seen once, with about 40% in the top ten. Sequencing was carried out using peripheral blood. The receptors originated from a human donor in a cohort sampled during active COVID-19. Both conserved end residues are part of each CDR3. The D gene is left open where the match is weak.

j_call: TRBJ1-4; v_call: TRBV24-1; d_call: TRBD1; cdr3_aa: CATSERQGGKLFF; cdr3_nt: TGTGCCACCAGTGAACGACAGGGGGGAAAACTGTTTTTT
j_call: TRBJ1-1; v_call: TRBV6-5; d_call: .; cdr3_aa: CASSTWTAHTEAFF; cdr3_nt: TGTGCCAGCAGTACCTGGACAGCACACACTGAAGCTTTCTTT
j_call: TRBJ2-1; v_call: TRBV9; d_call: TRBD2; cdr3_aa: CASSVRVFGSGGASGSYNEQFF; cdr3_nt: TGTGCCAGCAGCGTTCGCGTTTTTGGTAGCGGGGGGGCGAGTGGCTCCTACAATGAGCAGTTCTTC
j_call: TRBJ2-2; v_call: TRBV12-3/TRBV12-4; d_call: .; cdr3_aa: CASKRGASGELFF; cdr3_nt: TGTGCCAGCAAACGGGGGGCCTCCGGGGAGCTGTTTTTT
j_call: TRBJ1-6; v_call: TRBV11-2; d_call: TRBD1; cdr3_aa: CASSSYRGGSPLHF; cdr3_nt: TGTGCCAGCAGCTCCTACAGGGGAGGTTCACCCCTCCACTTT
j_call: TRBJ1-3; v_call: TRBV3-1/TRBV3-2; d_call: .; cdr3_aa: CASSQESGRGGNTIYF; cdr3_nt: TGTGCCAGCAGCCAAGAGTCAGGAAGGGGAGGAAACACCATATATTTT
j_call: TRBJ1-5; v_call: TRBV19; d_call: .; cdr3_aa: CASRGGYNQPQHF; cdr3_nt: TGTGCCAGTAGGGGAGGGTACAATCAGCCCCAGCATTTT
j_call: TRBJ1-3; v_call: TRBV19; d_call: .; cdr3_aa: CASSIGGGPGNTIYF; cdr3_nt: TGTGCCAGTAGTATTGGCGGGGGGCCAGGAAACACCATATATTTT
j_call: TRBJ2-1; v_call: TRBV24-1; d_call: TRBD1; cdr3_aa: CATSSPGQGWENEQFF; cdr3_nt: TGTGCCACCAGTTCCCCGGGACAGGGATGGGAGAATGAGCAGTTCTTC
j_call: TRBJ2-7; v_call: TRBV7-9; d_call: TRBD1; cdr3_aa: CASSPTGYEQYF; cdr3_nt: TGTGCCAGCAGCCCGACAGGGTACGAGCAGTACTTC
j_call: TRBJ1-6; v_call: TRBV18; d_call: .; cdr3_aa: CASSRSAQNNNSPLHF; cdr3_nt: TGTGCCAGCTCACGGTCCGCCCAGAACAATAATTCACCCCTCCACTTT
j_call: TRBJ1-4; v_call: TRBV2; d_call: .; cdr3_aa: CASSYTSTNEKLFF; cdr3_nt: TGTGCCAGCAGTTACACCTCAACTAATGAAAAACTGTTTTTT
j_call: TRBJ2-1; v_call: TRBV9; d_call: TRBD1; cdr3_aa: CASSPWTGDNEQFF; cdr3_nt: TGTGCCAGCAGCCCCTGGACAGGGGACAATGAGCAGTTCTTC
j_call: TRBJ2-3; v_call: TRBV7-3; d_call: TRBD2; cdr3_aa: CASSLRGLTDTQYF; cdr3_nt: TGTGCCAGCAGCTTAAGGGGACTAACCGATACGCAGTATTTT
j_call: TRBJ1-2; v_call: TRBV4-1; d_call: .; cdr3_aa: CASSQEQLNYGYTF; cdr3_nt: TGCGCCAGCAGCCAAGAACAGCTAAACTATGGCTACACCTTC
j_call: TRBJ1-1; v_call: TRBV7-6; d_call: .; cdr3_aa: CASSLGVYEAIGTEAFF; cdr3_nt: TGTGCCAGCAGCTTAGGTGTCTATGAGGCTATCGGCACTGAAGCTTTCTTT
j_call: TRBJ2-5; v_call: TRBV5-4; d_call: .; cdr3_aa: CASSSQGLETQYF; cdr3_nt: TGTGCCAGCAGTTCTCAGGGGTTGGAGACCCAGTACTTC